This T cell receptor (beta chain) appears in the sequencing data of a study of blood T cell repertoires in COVID-19. The overall study: The United States, Italy and Spain provided the acute and convalescent COVID-19 samples.

The method was immunoSEQ multiplex PCR; TCRdb's version includes in-frame clones alone and lacks a portion of them. The table lists about 110,000 clones, roughly 85% of them singletons. This CDR3 is built from 16 residues. Germline V gene data show CDR1 as MGHRA and CDR2 as YSYEKL. V shed 4 bases, J shed 5 bases, and the junction held 11 bases outside the gene matches. The chain combines TRBV4-1 with TRBJ1-5, with 7 bases identical to TRBD1. Sequencing was performed on peripheral blood. The source of this sequence is a human donor in a cohort sampled during active COVID-19. CDR3 sequence reads: CASSLQTGARDQPQHF. The CDR3 region has the DNA TGCGCCAGCAGCCTCCAAACAGGGGCTCGGGATCAGCCCCAGCATTTT.